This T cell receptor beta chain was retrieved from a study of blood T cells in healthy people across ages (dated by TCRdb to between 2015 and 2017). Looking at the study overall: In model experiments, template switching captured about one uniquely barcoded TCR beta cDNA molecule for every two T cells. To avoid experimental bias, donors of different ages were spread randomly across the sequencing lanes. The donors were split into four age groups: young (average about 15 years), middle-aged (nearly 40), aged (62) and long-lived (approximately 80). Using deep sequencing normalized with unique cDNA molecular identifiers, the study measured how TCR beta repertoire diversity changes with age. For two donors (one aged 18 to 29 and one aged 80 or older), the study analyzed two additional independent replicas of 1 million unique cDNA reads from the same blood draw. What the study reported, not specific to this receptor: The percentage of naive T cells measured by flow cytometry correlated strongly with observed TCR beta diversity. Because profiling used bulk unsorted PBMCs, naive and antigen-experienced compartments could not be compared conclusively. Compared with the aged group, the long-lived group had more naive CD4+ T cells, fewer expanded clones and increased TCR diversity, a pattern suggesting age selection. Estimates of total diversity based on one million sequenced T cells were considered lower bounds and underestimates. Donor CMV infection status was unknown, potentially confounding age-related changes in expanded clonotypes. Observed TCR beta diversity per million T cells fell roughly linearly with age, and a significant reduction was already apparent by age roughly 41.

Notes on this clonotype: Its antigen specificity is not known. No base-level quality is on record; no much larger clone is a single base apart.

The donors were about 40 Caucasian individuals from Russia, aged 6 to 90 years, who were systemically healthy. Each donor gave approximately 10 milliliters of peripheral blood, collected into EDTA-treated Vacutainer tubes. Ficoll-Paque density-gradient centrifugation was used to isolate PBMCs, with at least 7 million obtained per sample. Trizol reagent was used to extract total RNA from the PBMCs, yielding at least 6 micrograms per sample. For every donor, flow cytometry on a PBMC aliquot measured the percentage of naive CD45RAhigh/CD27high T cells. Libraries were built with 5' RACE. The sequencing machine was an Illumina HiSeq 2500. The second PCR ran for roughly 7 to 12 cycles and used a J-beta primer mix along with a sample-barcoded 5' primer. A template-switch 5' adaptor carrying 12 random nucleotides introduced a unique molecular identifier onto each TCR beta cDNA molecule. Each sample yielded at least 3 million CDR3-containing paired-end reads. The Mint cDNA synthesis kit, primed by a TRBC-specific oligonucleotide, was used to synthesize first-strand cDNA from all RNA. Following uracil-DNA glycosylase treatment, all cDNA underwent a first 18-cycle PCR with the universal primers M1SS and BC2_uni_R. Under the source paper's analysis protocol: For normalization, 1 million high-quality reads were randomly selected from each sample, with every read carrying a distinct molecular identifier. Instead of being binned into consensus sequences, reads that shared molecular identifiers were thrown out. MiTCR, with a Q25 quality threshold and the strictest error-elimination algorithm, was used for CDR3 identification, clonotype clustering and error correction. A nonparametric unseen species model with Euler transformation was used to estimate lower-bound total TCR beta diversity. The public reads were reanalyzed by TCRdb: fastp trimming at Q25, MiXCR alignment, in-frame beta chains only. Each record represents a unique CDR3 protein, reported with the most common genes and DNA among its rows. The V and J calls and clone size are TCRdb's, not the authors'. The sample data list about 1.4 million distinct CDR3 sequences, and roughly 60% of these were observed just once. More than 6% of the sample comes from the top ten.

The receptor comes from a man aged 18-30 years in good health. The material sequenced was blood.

CDR3 sequence: CASSYSTTSLGEQYF. The nucleotide sequence is given as TGTGCCAGCAGTTACTCGACGACAAGCCTCGGGGAGCAGTACTTC. In this chain, TRBV6-5 is recombined with TRBJ2-7; the D gene cannot be resolved reliably. Reading the germline V gene gives CDR1 MNHEY and CDR2 SVGAGI. V and J lose 0 bases and 7 bases, and a span of 16 bases separates them. The CDR3, from cysteine to phenylalanine, totals 15 residues. Solely the CDR3 DNA is kept, with 45 bases framed from the first base.